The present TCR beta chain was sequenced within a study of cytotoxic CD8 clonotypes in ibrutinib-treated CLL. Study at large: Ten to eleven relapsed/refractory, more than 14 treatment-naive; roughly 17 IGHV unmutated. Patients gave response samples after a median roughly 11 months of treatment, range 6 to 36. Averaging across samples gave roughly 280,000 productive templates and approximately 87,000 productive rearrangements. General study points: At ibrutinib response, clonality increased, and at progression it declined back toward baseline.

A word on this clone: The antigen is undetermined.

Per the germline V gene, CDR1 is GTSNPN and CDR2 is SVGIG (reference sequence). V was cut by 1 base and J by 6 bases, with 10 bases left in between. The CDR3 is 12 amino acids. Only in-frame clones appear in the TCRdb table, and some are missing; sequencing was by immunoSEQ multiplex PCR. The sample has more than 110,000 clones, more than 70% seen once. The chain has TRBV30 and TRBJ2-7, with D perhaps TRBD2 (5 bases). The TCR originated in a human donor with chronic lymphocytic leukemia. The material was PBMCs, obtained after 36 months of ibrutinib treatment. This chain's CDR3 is CAWSDSRGEQYF. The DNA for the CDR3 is TGTGCCTGGAGTGATAGTCGGGGCGAGCAGTACTTC.